The 26 T cell receptor beta chains below were found in one sample sequenced in a study of control samples from healthy donors and cancer patients. Using immunoSEQ multiplex PCR, the repertoire was profiled, and TCRdb retains in-frame clones only, with some absent. The table has 150,000 or so clones, 80% to 90% seen once. The sample was blood. All receptors come from a woman in her thirties in good health.

This clone was recorded only once. The genes are TRBV7-8 and TRBJ2-1; 7 positions match TRBD2. Trimming removed 5 bases from V and 3 bases from J; junction bases left unmatched: 10. The CDR3 is 16 amino acids. CDR1 SGHVS and CDR2 FQNEAQ come from the germline V gene. CDR3 protein: CASSKGVRDYYNEQFF. Written as DNA, the CDR3 is TGTGCCAGCAGCAAAGGGGTCCGGGACTACTACAATGAGCAGTTCTTC. The full variable domain, completed using reference TRBV7-8 and TRBJ2-1, is GAGVSQSPRYKVAKRGQDVALRCDPISGHVSLFWYQQALGQGPEFLTYFQNEAQLDKSGLPSDRFFAERPEGSVSTLKIQRTQQEDSAVYLCASSKGVRDYYNEQFFGPGTRLTVL.

This clone came up a few times. CDR3 coding DNA: TGCGCCAGCAGAGACACCACATCAACTAATGAAAAACTGTTTTTT. Residues: CASRDTTSTNEKLFF. The chain couples TRBV5-1 to TRBJ1-4; no clear D gene. CDR3 length: 15 residues. Germline V CDR1 and CDR2: SGHRS, YFSETQ. V was shortened by 5 bases and J by 0 bases, with 11 bases between the two germline ends.

This clone occurred once. The chain recombines TRBV6-1 with TRBJ2-5; D not certain. The germline V gene has CDR1 MNHNS and CDR2 SASEGT. CDR3 size: 15 residues. Trimming took 2 bases from V and 4 from J, leaving 14 bases between them. The CDR3 DNA sequence: TGTGCCAGCAGTGAACTGCCGGATCCTGGAGAGACCCAGTACTTC. Protein: CASSELPDPGETQYF.

The chain has TRBV5-1 and TRBJ1-4, with 8 bases matching TRBD1. Germline-derived CDR1 and CDR2 are SGHRS and YFSETQ. The CDR3 is 17 residues long. Trimming removed 4 bases from V and 2 bases from J; junction bases left unmatched: 10. CDR3 nucleotide sequence: TGCGCCAGCAGCCCTGGACAGGGAGGTTGGACTAATGAAAAACTGTTTTTT. Translated, it gives CASSPGQGGWTNEKLFF.

V is TRBV2 and J is TRBJ1-1; D call uncertain. V lost 8 bases and J lost 1, with 11 bases in between. Per germline, CDR1 SNHLY and CDR2 FYNNEI. The CDR3 runs 13 residues. CDR3 DNA: TGTGCCAGCCTGGTTCGGGAGAACACTGAAGCTTTCTTT. It specifies CASLVRENTEAFF.

This clone was seen a handful of times. The chain couples TRBV3-1 (or the pseudogene TRBV3-2) to TRBJ2-7, with 10 bases matching TRBD1. From germline, CDR1 is LGHDT and CDR2 YNNKEL (reference sequence). After removal of 1 base from V and 3 bases from J, the junction contained 0 bases not matched to a gene. The CDR3 consists of 14 residues. The CDR3 nucleotides read TGTGCCAGCAGCCAAGGGACAGGGGGCTACGAGCAGTACGTC. Protein sequence: CASSQGTGGYEQYV.

The chain links TRBV15 to TRBJ1-4, with 7 positions matching TRBD1. The germline gives CDR1 LNHNV, CDR2 YYDKDF (reference sequence). Trimming removed 5 bases from V and 4 bases from J; junction bases left unmatched: 13. This CDR3 contains 17 residues. The CDR3 reads CATSPGTASGGNEKLFF. The CDR3 region has the DNA TGTGCCACCAGCCCAGGGACAGCCTCGGGGGGTAATGAAAAACTGTTTTTT. The full variable domain, with the rest looked up from reference TRBV15 and TRBJ1-4, is DAMVIQNPRYQVTQFGKPVTLSCSQTLNHNVMYWYQQKSSQAPKLLFHYYDKDFNNEADTPDNFQSRRPNTSFCFLDIRSPGLGDTAMYLCATSPGTASGGNEKLFFGSGTQLSVL.

This clone came up many times. The chain joins TRBV6-4 to TRBJ1-1, with 7 bases that match TRBD1. The CDR3 length is 13 residues. The trim removed 6 bases at V and 1 base at J, leaving 2 bases unmatched. In germline, CDR1 is MRHNA, CDR2 SNTAGT. CDR3: CASRRTGNTEAFF. In DNA form, the CDR3 reads TGTGCCAGCAGAAGGACAGGGAACACTGAAGCTTTCTTT.

CDR3 residues: CASSFATGIPGANVLTF. DNA of the CDR3: TGTGCCAGCAGCTTCGCGACAGGGATCCCTGGGGCCAACGTCCTGACTTTC. This sequence joins TRBV7-8 and TRBJ2-6; TRBD1 matches 7 bases. With 3 bases clipped from V and 2 bases from J, the junction kept 7 bases outside the gene matches. The CDR3 totals 17 residues. Per the germline V gene, CDR1 is SGHVS and CDR2 is FQNEAQ.

This chain uses TRBV11-2 with TRBJ2-5; D is unresolved. V lost 4 bases, J lost 1 base, and 7 bases lay in between. CDR1 is SGHAT, CDR2 FQNNGV, per germline. The CDR3 length is 13 residues. CDR3 coding DNA: TGTGCCAGCAGCTCTAGATTCCAAGAGACCCAGTACTTC. Its translation: CASSSRFQETQYF.

CDR3 DNA sequence: TGTGCCAGCAGATCTTCCCGGGACCACCAAGAGACCCAGTACTTC. This translates into CASRSSRDHQETQYF. The chain recombines TRBV7-8 with TRBJ2-5; D possibly uses TRBD1 or TRBD2 (5 bases each). The CDR3 length is 15 residues. Trimming removed 6 bases from V and 0 bases from J, with 14 bases in between. In germline, CDR1 is SGHVS, CDR2 FQNEAQ.

This clone was picked up a small number of times. The chain carries TRBV11-3 and TRBJ2-5, with TRBD2 as a possible D gene (6 bases). Trimming removed 6 bases from V and 2 bases from J, with 10 bases in between. Germline CDR1 is SGHNT and CDR2 is YENEEA. This CDR3 is built from 13 residues. The CDR3 loop reads CASSPAGQETQYF. CDR3 coding DNA: TGTGCCAGCAGTCCTGCGGGGCAAGAGACCCAGTACTTC.

The DNA for the CDR3 is TGCGCCAGCAGCATTACAACCGGGACAGGGGAGGGCTACACCTTC. Protein: CASSITTGTGEGYTF. This sequence joins TRBV5-1 and TRBJ1-2; 10 nucleotides match TRBD1. The CDR3 sequence is 15 residues long. V lost 4 bases to trimming and J lost 8 bases; unmatched junction nucleotides: 11. CDR1 is SGHRS and CDR2 is YFSETQ in the germline V gene.

The sample holds a few counts of this clone. V and J are TRBV9 and TRBJ2-1; maybe TRBD2 (6 bases). CDR3 length: 14 residues. Germline V gene sequence: CDR1 SGDLS, CDR2 YYNGEE. V dropped 0 bases and J dropped 11 bases, with 15 bases sitting between them. The CDR3 reads CASSVGGTDDKQFF. DNA for the CDR3: TGTGCCAGCAGCGTAGGTGGGACTGACGACAAGCAGTTCTTC.

The J gene is TRBJ2-1, the V gene TRBV3-1 (or the pseudogene TRBV3-2); D unclear. The V gene's germline CDR1 is LGHDT and CDR2 YNNKEL (reference sequence). The V end was cut by 2 bases, the J end by 6 bases, with 8 bases between. The CDR3 loop spans 13 amino acids. The DNA of the CDR3 is TGTGCCAGCAGCCAATCGGCCGGCAATGAGCAGTTCTTC. Its protein product is CASSQSAGNEQFF.

The V gene is TRBV4-1, the J gene TRBJ1-1, with D possibly matching TRBD1 (5 bases). CDR3 size: 14 residues. V was shortened by 3 bases and J by 5 bases, with 13 bases between the two germline ends. Looked up from germline, CDR1 is MGHRA and CDR2 is YSYEKL. The CDR3 spells CASSQISQGTEAFF. The CDR3 DNA is TGCGCCAGCAGCCAGATATCCCAGGGTACTGAAGCTTTCTTT.

The gene calls are TRBV7-9 and TRBJ1-1; D is uncertain. The CDR3 extends over 15 amino acids. Germline V gene sequence: CDR1 SEHNR, CDR2 FQNEAQ (reference sequence). The germline V and J ends were trimmed by 1 base and 8 bases, with 17 bases remaining between them. The CDR3 is CASSLVHPLGTEAFF. CDR3 sequence (DNA): TGTGCCAGCAGCTTAGTGCATCCCTTGGGCACCGAAGCTTTCTTT.

CDR3 region: CASSTASSYEQYF. In nucleotides, the CDR3 is TGTGCCAGTAGTACTGCTAGCTCCTACGAGCAGTACTTC. The rearrangement links TRBV19 to TRBJ2-7; D call uncertain. The V end lost 4 bases, the J end lost 0 bases, and 7 bases lay between the germline ends. Germline CDR1 LNHDA, CDR2 SQIVND (reference sequence). CDR3 length equals 13 residues.

V usage is TRBV7-9 and J usage is TRBJ1-1, with D possibly matching TRBD1 (6 bases). The CDR3 loop spans 12 amino acids. CDR1 and CDR2 from the germline V gene are SEHNR and FQNEAQ (reference sequence). Trimming removed 6 bases at V and 7 bases at J, with 12 bases between. CDR3 region: CASSTGTNEAFF. The CDR3 DNA is TGTGCCAGCAGTACCGGGACAAATGAAGCTTTCTTT.

This chain links TRBV15 with TRBJ2-3, with D tentatively TRBD2 (5 bases). Germline values: CDR1 LNHNV, CDR2 YYDKDF (reference sequence). V was clipped by 1 base and J by 4 bases, with 9 bases between them. The CDR3 length is 14 residues. Here the CDR3 DNA reads TGTGCCACCAGCAGAGGACGGGATTCAGATACGCAGTATTTT. Residues: CATSRGRDSDTQYF.

V and J are TRBV28 and TRBJ1-4; a possible D gene is TRBD1 (6 bases). CDR3 length equals 15 residues. The V gene lost 6 bases and the J gene lost 4 bases, with 15 bases spanning the gap. The germline V gene has CDR1 MDHEN and CDR2 SYDVKM. The CDR3 is CASSLTGSRNEKLFF. The CDR3 DNA sequence: TGTGCCAGCAGCCTCACAGGGTCTCGTAATGAAAAACTGTTTTTT.

The chain joins TRBV19 to TRBJ1-5; D is ambiguous. The CDR3 extends over 14 amino acids. Germline loops: CDR1 LNHDA, CDR2 SQIVND (reference sequence). Trimming stripped 4 bases from V and 6 bases from J, with 13 bases between. As DNA, the CDR3 is TGTGCCAGTAGTAGACCCGAGGACGGTCAGCCCCAGCATTTT. The encoded protein is CASSRPEDGQPQHF.

This rearrangement joins TRBV25-1 to TRBJ1-1; no definite D call. The V and J ends lost 7 bases and 14 bases respectively, with 17 bases between them. The CDR3 spans 11 residues. The germline gives CDR1 MGHDK, CDR2 SYGVNS. The CDR3 nucleotides are TGTGCCAGCACGTCCTCCGGGCCCCCATTCTTT. The encoded protein is CASTSSGPPFF.

V usage is TRBV6-5 and J usage is TRBJ2-1; 10 bases match TRBD2. The CDR3 extends over 15 amino acids. Trimming at V came to 2 bases and at J to 4 bases, leaving 2 bases not matched to a gene. Germline lookup yields CDR1 MNHEY and CDR2 SVGAGI. The DNA for the CDR3 is TGTGCCAGCAGTTACCGGACTAGCGGTTACAATGAGCAGTTCTTC. Translation: CASSYRTSGYNEQFF.

The chain combines TRBV2 with TRBJ2-5; the D gene is possibly TRBD1 (5 bases). Trimming pared 7 bases from V and 4 bases from J, leaving 16 bases between. This CDR3 is built from 14 residues. Germline CDR1 is SNHLY and CDR2 is FYNNEI. CDR3 nucleotide sequence: TGTGCCAGCAACCAAGGGGCAGTTAGAGAGACCCAGTACTTC. Protein product: CASNQGAVRETQYF. Supplemented by reference TRBV2 and TRBJ2-5, the full variable domain reads EPEVTQTPSHQVTQMGQEVILRCVPISNHLYFYWYRQILGQKVEFLVSFYNNEISEKSEIFDDQFSVERPDGSNFTLKIRSTKLEDSAMYFCASNQGAVRETQYFGPGTRLLVL.

The chain employs TRBV5-8 and TRBJ1-2, with D maybe TRBD1 (5 bases). The CDR3 loop spans 13 amino acids. Germline CDR1 reads SGHTS; CDR2 reads YDEGEE. The V gene lost 3 bases and the J gene lost 6 bases, with 12 bases spanning the gap. CDR3 in amino acids: CASSSRAGNGYTF. In nucleotides, the CDR3 is TGTGCCAGCAGCTCGAGGGCAGGGAATGGCTACACCTTC.